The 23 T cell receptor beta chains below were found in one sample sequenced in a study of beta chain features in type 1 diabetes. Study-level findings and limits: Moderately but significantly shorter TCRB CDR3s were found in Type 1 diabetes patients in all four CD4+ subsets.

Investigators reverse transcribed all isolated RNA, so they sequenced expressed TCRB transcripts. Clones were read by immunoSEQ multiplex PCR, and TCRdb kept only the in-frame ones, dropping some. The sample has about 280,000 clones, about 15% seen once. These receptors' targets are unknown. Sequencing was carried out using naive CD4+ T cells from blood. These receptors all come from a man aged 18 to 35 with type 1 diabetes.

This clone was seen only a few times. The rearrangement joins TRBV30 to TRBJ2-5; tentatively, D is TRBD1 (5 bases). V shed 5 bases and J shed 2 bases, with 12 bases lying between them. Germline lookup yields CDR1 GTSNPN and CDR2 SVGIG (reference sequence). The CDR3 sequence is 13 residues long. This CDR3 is CAWGRQIQETQYF. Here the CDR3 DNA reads TGTGCCTGGGGACGACAGATTCAAGAGACCCAGTACTTC.

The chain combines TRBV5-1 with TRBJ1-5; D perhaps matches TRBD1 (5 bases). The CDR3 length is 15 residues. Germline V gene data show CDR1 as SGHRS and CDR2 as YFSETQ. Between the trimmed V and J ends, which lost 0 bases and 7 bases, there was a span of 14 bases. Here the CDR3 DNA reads TGCGCCAGCAGCTTGGACCCCGGGAGGGGACAGCCCCAGCATTTT. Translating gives CASSLDPGRGQPQHF.

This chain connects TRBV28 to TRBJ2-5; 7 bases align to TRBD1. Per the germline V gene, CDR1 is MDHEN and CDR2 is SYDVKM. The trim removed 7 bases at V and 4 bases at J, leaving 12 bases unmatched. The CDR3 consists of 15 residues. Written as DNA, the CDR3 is TGTGCCAGCAATACCGGGACAGTGTCACCAGAGACCCAGTACTTC. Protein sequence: CASNTGTVSPETQYF.

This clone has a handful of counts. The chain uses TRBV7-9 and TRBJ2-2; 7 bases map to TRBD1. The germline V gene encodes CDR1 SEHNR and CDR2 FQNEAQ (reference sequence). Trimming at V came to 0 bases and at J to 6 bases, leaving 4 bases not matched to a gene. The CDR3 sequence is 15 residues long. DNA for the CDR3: TGTGCCAGCAGCTTAGCGGACAGGCGGGCCGGGGAGCTGTTTTTT. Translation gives CASSLADRRAGELFF.

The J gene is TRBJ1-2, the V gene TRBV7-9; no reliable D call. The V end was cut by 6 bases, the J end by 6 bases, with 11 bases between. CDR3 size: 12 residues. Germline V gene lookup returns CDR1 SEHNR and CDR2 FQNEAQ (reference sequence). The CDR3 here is CASSRDGDGYTF. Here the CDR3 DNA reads TGTGCCAGCAGTCGCGACGGGGATGGCTACACCTTC. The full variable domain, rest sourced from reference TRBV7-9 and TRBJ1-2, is DTGVSQNPRHKITKRGQNVTFRCDPISEHNRLYWYRQTLGQGPEFLTYFQNEAQLEKSRLLSDRFSAERPKGSFSTLEIQRTEQGDSAMYLCASSRDGDGYTFGSGTRLTVV.

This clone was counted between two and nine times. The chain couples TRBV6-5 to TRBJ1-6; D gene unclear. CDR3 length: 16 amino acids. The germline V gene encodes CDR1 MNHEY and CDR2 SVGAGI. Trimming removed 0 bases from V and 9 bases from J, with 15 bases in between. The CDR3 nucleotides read TGTGCCAGCAGTTACTCGAGGGCCGTGGACGTTTCACCCCTCCACTTT. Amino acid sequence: CASSYSRAVDVSPLHF.

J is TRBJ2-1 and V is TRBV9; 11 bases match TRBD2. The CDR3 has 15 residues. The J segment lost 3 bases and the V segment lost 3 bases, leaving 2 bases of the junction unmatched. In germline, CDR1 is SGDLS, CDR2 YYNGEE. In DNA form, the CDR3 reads TGTGCCAGCAGCGCGACTAGCGGGAACTACAATGAGCAGTTCTTC. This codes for CASSATSGNYNEQFF.

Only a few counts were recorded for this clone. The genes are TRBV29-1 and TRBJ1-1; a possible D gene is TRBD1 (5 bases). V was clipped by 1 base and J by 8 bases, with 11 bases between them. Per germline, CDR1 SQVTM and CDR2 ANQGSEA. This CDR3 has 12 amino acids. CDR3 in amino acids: CSVEVGGLEAFF. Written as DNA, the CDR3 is TGCAGCGTTGAAGTGGGGGGATTGGAAGCTTTCTTT. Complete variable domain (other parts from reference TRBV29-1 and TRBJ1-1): SAVISQKPSRDICQRGTSLTIQCQVDSQVTMMFWYRQQPGQSLTLIATANQGSEATYESGFVIDKFPISRPNLTFSTLTVSNMSPEDSSIYLCSVEVGGLEAFFGQGTRLTVV.

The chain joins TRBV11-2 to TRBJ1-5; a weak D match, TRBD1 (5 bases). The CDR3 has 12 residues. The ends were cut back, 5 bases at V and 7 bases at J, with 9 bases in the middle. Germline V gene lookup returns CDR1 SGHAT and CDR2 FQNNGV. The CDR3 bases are TGTGCCAGCAGCCGGGGGGGGCAGCCCCAGCATTTT. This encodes CASSRGGQPQHF.

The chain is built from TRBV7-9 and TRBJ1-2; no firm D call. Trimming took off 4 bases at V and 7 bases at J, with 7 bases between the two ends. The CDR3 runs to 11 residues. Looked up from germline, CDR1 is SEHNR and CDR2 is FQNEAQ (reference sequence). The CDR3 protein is CASSSLPGYTF. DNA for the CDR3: TGTGCCAGCAGCTCCCTCCCTGGCTACACCTTC.

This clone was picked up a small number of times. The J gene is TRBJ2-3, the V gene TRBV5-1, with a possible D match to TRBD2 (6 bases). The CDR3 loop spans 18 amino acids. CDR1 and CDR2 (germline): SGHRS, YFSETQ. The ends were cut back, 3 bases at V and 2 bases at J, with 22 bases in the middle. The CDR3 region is CASSSPRSGGTITDTQYF. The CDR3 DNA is TGCGCCAGCAGCTCCCCGAGGTCCGGCGGGACCATCACAGATACGCAGTATTTT.

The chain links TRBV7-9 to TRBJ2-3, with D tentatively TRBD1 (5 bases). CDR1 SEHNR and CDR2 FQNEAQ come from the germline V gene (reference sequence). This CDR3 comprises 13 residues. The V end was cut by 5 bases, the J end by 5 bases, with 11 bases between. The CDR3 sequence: CASSHPRGDTQYF. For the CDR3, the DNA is TGTGCCAGCAGCCACCCAAGGGGAGATACGCAGTATTTT.

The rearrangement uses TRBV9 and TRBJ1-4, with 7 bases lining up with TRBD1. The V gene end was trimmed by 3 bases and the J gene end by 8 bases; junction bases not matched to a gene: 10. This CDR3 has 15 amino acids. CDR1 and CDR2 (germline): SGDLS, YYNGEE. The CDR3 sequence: CASSAEDREIEKLFF. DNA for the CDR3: TGTGCCAGCAGCGCGGAAGACAGGGAAATCGAAAAACTGTTTTTT.

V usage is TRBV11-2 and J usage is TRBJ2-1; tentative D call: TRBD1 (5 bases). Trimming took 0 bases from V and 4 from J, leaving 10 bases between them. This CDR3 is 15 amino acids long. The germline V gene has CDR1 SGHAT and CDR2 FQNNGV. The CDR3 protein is CASSLDSGPYNEQFF. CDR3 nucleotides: TGTGCCAGCAGCTTAGATTCAGGGCCTTACAATGAGCAGTTCTTC.

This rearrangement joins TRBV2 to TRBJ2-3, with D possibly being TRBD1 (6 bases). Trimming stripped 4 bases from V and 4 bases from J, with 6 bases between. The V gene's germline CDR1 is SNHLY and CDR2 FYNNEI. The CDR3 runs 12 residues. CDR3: CASSAGADTQYF. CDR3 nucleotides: TGTGCCAGCAGTGCAGGGGCAGATACGCAGTATTTT. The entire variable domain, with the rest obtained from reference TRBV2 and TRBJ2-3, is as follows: EPEVTQTPSHQVTQMGQEVILRCVPISNHLYFYWYRQILGQKVEFLVSFYNNEISEKSEIFDDQFSVERPDGSNFTLKIRSTKLEDSAMYFCASSAGADTQYFGPGTRLTVL.

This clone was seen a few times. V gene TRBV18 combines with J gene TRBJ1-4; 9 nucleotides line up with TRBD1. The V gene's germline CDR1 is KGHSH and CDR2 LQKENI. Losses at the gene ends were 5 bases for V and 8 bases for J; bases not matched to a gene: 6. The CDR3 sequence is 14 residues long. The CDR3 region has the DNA TGTGCCAGCTCATCCCACAGGGGGCAAGAAAAACTGTTTTTT. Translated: CASSSHRGQEKLFF.

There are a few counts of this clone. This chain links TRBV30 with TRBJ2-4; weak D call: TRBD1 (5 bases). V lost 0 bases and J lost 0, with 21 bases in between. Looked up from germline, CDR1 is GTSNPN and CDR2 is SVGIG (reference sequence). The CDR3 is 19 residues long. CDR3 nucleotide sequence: TGTGCCTGGAGTGTATCCCGTCCGACAGCCACCCAAGCCAAAAACATTCAGTACTTC. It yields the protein CAWSVSRPTATQAKNIQYF.

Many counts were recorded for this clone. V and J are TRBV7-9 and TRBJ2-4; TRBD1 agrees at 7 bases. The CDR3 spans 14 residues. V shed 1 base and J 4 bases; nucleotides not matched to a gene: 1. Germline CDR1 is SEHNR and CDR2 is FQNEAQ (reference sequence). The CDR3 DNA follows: TGTGCCAGCAGCTTAGGCAGGGGGAAAAACATTCAGTACTTC. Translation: CASSLGRGKNIQYF.

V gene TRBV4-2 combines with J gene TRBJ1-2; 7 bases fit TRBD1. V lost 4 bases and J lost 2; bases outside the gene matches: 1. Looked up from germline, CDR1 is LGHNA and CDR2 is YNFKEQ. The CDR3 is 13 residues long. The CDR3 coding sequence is TGTGCCAGCAGCCCGGGACAGAACTATGGCTACACCTTC. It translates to CASSPGQNYGYTF.

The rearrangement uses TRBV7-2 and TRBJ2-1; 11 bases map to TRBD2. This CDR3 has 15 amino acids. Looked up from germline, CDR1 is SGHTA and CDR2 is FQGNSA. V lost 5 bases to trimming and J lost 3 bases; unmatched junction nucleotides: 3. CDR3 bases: TGTGCCAGCAGCCCCGGACTAGCGGGCTACAATGAGCAGTTCTTC. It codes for CASSPGLAGYNEQFF.

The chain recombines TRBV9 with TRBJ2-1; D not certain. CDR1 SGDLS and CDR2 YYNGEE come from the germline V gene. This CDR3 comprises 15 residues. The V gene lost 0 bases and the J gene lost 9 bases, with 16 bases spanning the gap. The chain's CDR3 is CASSVASLTGGEQFF. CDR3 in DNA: TGTGCCAGCAGCGTAGCTTCTCTTACCGGTGGTGAGCAGTTCTTC. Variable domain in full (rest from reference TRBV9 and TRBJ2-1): DSGVTQTPKHLITATGQRVTLRCSPRSGDLSVYWYQQSLDQGLQFLIQYYNGEERAKGNILERFSAQQFPDLHSELNLSSLELGDSALYFCASSVASLTGGEQFFGPGTRLTVL.

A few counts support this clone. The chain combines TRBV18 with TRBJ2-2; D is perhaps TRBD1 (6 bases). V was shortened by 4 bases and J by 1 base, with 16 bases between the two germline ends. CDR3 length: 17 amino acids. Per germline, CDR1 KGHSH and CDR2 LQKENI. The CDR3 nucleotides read TGTGCCAGCTCACGGAGCGGACGGACAGTGAACACCGGGGAGCTGTTTTTT. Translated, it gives CASSRSGRTVNTGELFF.

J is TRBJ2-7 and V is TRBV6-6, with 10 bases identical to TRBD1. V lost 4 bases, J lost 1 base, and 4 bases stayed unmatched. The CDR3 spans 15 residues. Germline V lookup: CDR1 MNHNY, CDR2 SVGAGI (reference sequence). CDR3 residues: CASSSGQGTSYEQYF. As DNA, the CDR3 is TGTGCCAGCAGTTCGGGACAGGGGACGTCCTACGAGCAGTACTTC.